This T cell receptor (beta chain) appears in the sequencing data of a study of long-term antiretroviral therapy in people with HIV. General study results and limits: Regardless of time point, clones expanded before ART dominated the repertoire. Although diversity increased after ART, it remained lower than in transplant donor controls.

The authors ran the immunoSEQ assay, v3.0, at survey level. Each sample had sequencing targeting roughly 40,000-55,000 T-cell genomes. The assay was immunoSEQ multiplex PCR, and TCRdb's table has in-frame clones only and misses some. The profile shows under 20,000 clones, approximately 91% of them singletons. A word on this clone: Its antigen is not known.

This material consisted of unsorted PBMCs, taken 0.6 years after starting antiretroviral therapy. This TCR came from a woman aged 40-49 years with HIV.

DNA for the CDR3: TGTGCCAGCTCACCAGGCAGATCGAACACTGAAGCTTTCTTT. The encoded protein is CASSPGRSNTEAFF. V gene TRBV18 combines with J gene TRBJ1-1, with no clear D. With 2 bases removed from V and 1 base from J, the gap between germline ends came to 8 bases. This CDR3 comprises 14 residues. In germline, CDR1 is KGHSH, CDR2 LQKENI.